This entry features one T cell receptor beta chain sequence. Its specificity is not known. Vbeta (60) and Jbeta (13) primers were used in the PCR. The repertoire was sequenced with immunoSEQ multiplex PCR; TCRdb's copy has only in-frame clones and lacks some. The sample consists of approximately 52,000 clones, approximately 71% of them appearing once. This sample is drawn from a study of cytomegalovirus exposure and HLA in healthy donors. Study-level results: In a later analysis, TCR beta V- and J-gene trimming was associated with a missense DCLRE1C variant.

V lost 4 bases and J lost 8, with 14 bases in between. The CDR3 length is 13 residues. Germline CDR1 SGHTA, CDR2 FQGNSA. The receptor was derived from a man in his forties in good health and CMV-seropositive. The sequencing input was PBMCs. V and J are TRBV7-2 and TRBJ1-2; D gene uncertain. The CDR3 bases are TGTGCCAGCAGCTATGGGCCCCTTGAAGGCTACACCTTC. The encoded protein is CASSYGPLEGYTF.